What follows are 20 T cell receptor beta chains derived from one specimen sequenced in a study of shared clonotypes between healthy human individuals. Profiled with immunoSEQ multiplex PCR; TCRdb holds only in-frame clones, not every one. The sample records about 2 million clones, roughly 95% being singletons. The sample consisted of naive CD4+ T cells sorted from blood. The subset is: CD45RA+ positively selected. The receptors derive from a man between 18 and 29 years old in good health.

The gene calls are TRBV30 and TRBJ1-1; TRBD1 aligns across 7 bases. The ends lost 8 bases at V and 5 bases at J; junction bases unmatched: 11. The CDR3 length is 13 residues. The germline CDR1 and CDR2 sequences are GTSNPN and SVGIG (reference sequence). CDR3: CALPGQITTEAFF. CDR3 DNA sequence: TGTGCCCTCCCGGGACAGATTACGACTGAAGCTTTCTTT.

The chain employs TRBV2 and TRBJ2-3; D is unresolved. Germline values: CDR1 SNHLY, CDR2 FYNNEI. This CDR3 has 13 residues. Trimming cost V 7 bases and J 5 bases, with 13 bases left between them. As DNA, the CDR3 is TGTGCCAGCAACCGGGCTTGGGGAGATACGCAGTATTTT. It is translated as CASNRAWGDTQYF.

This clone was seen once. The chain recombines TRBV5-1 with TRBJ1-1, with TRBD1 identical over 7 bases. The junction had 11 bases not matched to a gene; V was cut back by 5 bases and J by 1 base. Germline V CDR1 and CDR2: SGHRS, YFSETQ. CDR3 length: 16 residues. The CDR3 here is CASSQGQASGNTEAFF. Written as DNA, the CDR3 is TGCGCCAGCAGTCAAGGACAGGCCAGTGGGAACACTGAAGCTTTCTTT.

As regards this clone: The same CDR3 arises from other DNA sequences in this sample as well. The CDR3, as DNA: TGTGCCAGCAGCTTGGAGGGGGTGAACACTGAAGCTTTCTTT. It specifies CASSLEGVNTEAFF. The J gene is TRBJ1-1, the V gene TRBV5-4; TRBD1 might be the D (6 bases). The CDR3 is 14 amino acids. Germline CDR1 reads SGHNT; CDR2 reads YYREEE (reference sequence). V was pared by 0 bases and J by 0 bases, with 6 bases between. Filled out from reference TRBV5-4 and TRBJ1-1, the complete variable domain reads ETGVTQSPTHLIKTRGQQVTLRCSSQSGHNTVSWYQQALGQGPQFIFQYYREEENGRGNFPPRFSGLQFPNYSSELNVNALELDDSALYLCASSLEGVNTEAFFGQGTRLTVV.

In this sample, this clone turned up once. The CDR3, as DNA: TGTGCCAGCAGGCTGGGACTAGCGAACTCCTACGAGCAGTACTTC. Its translation: CASRLGLANSYEQYF. V gene TRBV11-2 combines with J gene TRBJ2-7; 10 nucleotides align to TRBD2. The CDR3 length is 15 residues. Trimming at V came to 6 bases and at J to 0 bases, leaving 5 bases not matched to a gene. Germline CDR1 and CDR2: SGHAT and FQNNGV.

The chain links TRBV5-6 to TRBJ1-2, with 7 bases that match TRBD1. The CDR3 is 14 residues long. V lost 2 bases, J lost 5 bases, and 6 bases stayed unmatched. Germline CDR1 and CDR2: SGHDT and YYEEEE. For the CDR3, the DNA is TGTGCCAGCAGCTTAACAGGGGTTCGGTATGGCTACACCTTC. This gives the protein CASSLTGVRYGYTF.

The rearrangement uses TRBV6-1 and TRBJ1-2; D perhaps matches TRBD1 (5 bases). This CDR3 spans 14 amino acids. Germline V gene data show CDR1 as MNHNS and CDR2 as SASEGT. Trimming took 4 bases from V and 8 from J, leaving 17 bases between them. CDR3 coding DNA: TGTGCCAGCAGTGCCTCCGGGGCAGGGCACGGCTACACCTTC. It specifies CASSASGAGHGYTF.

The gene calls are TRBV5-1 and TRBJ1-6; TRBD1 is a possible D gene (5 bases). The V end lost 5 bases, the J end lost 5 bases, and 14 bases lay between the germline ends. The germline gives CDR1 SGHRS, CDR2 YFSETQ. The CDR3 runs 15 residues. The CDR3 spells CASSSRDSDNSPLHF. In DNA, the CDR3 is TGCGCCAGCAGTTCTCGGGACTCAGATAATTCACCCCTCCACTTT.

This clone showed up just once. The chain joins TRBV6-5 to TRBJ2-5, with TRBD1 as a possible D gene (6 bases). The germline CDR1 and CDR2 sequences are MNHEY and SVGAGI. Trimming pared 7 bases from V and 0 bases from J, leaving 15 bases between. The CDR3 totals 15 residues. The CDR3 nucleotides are TGTGCCAGCAACAAAGCCGGACAGAACCAAGAGACCCAGTACTTC. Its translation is CASNKAGQNQETQYF.

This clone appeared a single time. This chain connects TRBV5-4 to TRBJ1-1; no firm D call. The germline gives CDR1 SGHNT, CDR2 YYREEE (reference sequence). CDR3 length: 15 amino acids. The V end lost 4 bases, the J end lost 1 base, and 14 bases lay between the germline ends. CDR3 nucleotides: TGTGCCAGCAGCCCTACTATGGACGGGAACACTGAAGCTTTCTTT. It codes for CASSPTMDGNTEAFF.

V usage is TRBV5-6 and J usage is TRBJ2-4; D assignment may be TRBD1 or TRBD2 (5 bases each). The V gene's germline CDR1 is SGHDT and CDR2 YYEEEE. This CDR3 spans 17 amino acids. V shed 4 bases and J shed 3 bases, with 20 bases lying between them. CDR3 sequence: CASSLMGEVRVKNIQYF. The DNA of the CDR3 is TGTGCCAGCAGCCTCATGGGGGAAGTACGGGTCAAAAACATTCAGTACTTC.

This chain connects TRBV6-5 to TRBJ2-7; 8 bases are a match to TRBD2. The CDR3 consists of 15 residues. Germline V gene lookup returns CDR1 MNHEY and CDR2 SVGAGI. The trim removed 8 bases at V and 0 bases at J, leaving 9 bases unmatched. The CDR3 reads CASRRGAPSSYEQYF. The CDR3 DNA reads TGTGCCAGCCGGCGGGGGGCACCGAGCTCCTACGAGCAGTACTTC.

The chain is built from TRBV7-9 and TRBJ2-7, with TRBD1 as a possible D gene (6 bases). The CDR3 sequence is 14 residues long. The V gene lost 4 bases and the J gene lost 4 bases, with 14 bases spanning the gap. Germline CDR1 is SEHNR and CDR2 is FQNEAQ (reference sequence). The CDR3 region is CASSSQPGHYEQYF. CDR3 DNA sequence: TGTGCCAGCAGCTCCCAGCCGGGACATTACGAGCAGTACTTC.

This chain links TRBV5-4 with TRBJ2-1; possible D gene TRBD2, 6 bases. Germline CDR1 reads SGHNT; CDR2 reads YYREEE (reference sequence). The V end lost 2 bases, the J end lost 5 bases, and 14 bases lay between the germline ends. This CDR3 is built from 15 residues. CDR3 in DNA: TGTGCCAGCAGCTTTGGGCAGGAGGGGCACAATGAGCAGTTCTTC. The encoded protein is CASSFGQEGHNEQFF.

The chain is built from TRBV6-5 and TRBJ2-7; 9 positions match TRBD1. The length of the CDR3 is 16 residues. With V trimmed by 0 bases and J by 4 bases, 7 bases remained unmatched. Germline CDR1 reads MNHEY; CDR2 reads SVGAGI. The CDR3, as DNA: TGTGCCAGCAGTTACTCCGGGACAGGGATTGTTTACGAGCAGTACTTC. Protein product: CASSYSGTGIVYEQYF.

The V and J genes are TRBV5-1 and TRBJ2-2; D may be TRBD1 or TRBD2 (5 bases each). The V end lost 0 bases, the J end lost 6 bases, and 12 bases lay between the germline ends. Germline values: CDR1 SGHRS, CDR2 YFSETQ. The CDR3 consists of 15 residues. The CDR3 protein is CASSLGPGTAGELFF. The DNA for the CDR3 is TGCGCCAGCAGCTTGGGCCCAGGGACGGCCGGGGAGCTGTTTTTT.

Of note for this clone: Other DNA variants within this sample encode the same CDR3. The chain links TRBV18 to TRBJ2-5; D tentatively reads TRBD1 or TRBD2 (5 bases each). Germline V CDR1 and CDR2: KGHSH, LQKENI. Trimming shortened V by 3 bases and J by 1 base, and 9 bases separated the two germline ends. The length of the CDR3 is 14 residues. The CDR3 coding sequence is TGTGCCAGCTCACCCGGGACGGTCCAAGAGACCCAGTACTTC. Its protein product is CASSPGTVQETQYF.

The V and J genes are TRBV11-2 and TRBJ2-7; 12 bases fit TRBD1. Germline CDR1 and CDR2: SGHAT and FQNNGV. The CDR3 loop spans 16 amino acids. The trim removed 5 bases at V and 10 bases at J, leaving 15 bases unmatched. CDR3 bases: TGTGCCAGCAGCGGAGAGGGAGAGTGGGACAGGGGGCGCCAGTACTTC. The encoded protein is CASSGEGEWDRGRQYF.

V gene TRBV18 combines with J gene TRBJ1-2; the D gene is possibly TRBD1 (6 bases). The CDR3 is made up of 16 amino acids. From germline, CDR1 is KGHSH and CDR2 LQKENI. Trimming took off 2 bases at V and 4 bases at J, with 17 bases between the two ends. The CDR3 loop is CASSPSRGTGGYGYTF. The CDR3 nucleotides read TGTGCCAGCTCACCATCGAGGGGGACTGGAGGCTATGGCTACACCTTC.

CDR3: CASGTDQNYGYTF. The CDR3 DNA reads as TGTGCCAGCGGGACGGACCAGAACTATGGCTACACCTTC. This chain uses TRBV18 with TRBJ1-2, with a weak D call TRBD1 (5 bases). Germline V gene sequence: CDR1 KGHSH, CDR2 LQKENI. Trimming took 8 bases from V and 2 from J, leaving 12 bases between them. The CDR3 consists of 13 residues. The full variable domain, completed using reference TRBV18 and TRBJ1-2, is NAGVMQNPRHLVRRRGQEARLRCSPMKGHSHVYWYRQLPEEGLKFMVYLQKENIIDESGMPKERFSAEFPKEGPSILRIQQVVRGDSAAYFCASGTDQNYGYTFGSGTRLTVV.